This record covers a single T cell receptor beta chain. In the original workflow: Reference gene primer amplification gave nucleated cell count estimates. TCRdb keeps only in-frame clones here, not all; method: immunoSEQ multiplex PCR. Clonal size and the V and J genes are those of that table, whereas D and trimming came from the DNA. The profile shows 40,000 to 45,000 clones, about nine tenths of them singletons. This entry belongs to a study of blood T cell repertoires in COVID-19. Study-wide background: Acute-phase and convalescent COVID-19 samples originated in the United States, Italy and Spain.

Germline V gene lookup returns CDR1 ENHRY and CDR2 SYGVKD. The CDR3 totals 14 residues. The V gene end was trimmed by 3 bases and the J gene end by 7 bases; junction bases not matched to a gene: 5. The sequence came from a human donor in a cohort sampled during active COVID-19. This sequence joins TRBV10-3 and TRBJ1-4; 7 positions match TRBD1. Material: peripheral blood. For the CDR3, the DNA is TGTGCCATCAGTGAACGTCAGGGGGTTGAAAAACTGTTTTTT. This codes for CAISERQGVEKLFF.